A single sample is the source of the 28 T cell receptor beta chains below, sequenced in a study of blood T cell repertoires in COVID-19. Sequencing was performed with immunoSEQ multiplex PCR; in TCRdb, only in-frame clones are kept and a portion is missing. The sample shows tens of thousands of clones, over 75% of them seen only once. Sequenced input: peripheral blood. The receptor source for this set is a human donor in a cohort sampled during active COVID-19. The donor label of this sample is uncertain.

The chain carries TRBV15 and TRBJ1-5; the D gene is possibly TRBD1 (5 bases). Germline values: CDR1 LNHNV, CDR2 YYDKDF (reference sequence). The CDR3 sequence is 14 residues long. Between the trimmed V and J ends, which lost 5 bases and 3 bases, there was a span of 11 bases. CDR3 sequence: CATSLRGYNQPQHF. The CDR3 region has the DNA TGTGCCACCAGCCTCCGGGGGTACAATCAGCCCCAGCATTTT.

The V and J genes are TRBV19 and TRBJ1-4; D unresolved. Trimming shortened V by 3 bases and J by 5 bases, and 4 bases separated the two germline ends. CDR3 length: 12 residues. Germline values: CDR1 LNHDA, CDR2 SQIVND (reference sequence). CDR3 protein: CASSIVNEKLFF. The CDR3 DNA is TGTGCCAGTAGTATCGTCAATGAAAAACTGTTTTTT.

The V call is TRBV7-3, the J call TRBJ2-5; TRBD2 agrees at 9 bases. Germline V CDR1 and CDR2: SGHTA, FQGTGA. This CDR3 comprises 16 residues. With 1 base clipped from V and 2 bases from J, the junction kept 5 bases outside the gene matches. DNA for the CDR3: TGTGCCAGCAGCTTAAATTTTGCGGGGGGGCAAGAGACCCAGTACTTC. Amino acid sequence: CASSLNFAGGQETQYF.

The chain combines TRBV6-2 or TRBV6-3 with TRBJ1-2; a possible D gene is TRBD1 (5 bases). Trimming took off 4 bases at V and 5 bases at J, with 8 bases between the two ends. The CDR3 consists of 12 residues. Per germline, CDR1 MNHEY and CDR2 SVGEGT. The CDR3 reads CASSLTEYGYTF. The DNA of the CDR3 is TGTGCCAGCAGTTTGACAGAATATGGCTACACCTTC.

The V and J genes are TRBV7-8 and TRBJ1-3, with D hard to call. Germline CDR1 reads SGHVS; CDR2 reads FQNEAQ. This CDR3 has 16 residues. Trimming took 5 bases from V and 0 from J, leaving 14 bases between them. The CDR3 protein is CASSVKEGNSGNTIYF. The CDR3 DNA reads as TGTGCCAGCAGCGTAAAGGAGGGAAACTCTGGAAACACCATATATTTT.

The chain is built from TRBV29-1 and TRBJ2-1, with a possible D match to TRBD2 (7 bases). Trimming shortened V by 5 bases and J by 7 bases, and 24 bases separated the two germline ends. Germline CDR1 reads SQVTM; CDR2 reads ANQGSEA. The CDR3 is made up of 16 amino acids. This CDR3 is CSVPHRSEGGPNEQFF. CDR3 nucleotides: TGCAGCGTTCCACATAGGTCGGAGGGGGGGCCTAATGAGCAGTTCTTC.

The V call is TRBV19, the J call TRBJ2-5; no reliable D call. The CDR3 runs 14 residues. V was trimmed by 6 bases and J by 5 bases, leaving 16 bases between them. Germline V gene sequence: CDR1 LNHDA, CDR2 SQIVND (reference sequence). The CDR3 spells CASSHTWAEETQYF. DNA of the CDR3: TGTGCCAGTAGCCATACATGGGCCGAGGAGACCCAGTACTTC.

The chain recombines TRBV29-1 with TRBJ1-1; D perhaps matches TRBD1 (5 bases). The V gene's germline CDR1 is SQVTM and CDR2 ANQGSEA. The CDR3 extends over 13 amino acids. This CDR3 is CSGGGVGNTEAFF. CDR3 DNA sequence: TGCAGTGGGGGAGGGGTGGGGAACACTGAAGCTTTCTTT.

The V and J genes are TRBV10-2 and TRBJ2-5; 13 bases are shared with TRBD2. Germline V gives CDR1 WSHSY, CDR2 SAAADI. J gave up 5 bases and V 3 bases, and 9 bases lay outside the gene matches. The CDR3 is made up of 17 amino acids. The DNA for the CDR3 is TGCGCCAGCAGTGAAACTGCCGGGACTAGCGGGGAGGAGACCCAGTACTTC. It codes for CASSETAGTSGEETQYF.

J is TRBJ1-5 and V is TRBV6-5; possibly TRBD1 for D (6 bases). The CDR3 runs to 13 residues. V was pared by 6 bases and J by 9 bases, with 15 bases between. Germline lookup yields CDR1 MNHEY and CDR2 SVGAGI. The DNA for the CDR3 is TGTGCCAGCAGCCCGGACAGCTACTGGCCCCAGCATTTT. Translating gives CASSPDSYWPQHF.

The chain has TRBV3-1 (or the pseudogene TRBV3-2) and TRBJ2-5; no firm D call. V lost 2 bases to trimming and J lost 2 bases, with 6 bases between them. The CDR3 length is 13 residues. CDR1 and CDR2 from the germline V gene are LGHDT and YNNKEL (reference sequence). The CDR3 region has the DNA TGTGCCAGCAGCCAATTCGGTCAAGAGACCCAGTACTTC. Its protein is CASSQFGQETQYF.

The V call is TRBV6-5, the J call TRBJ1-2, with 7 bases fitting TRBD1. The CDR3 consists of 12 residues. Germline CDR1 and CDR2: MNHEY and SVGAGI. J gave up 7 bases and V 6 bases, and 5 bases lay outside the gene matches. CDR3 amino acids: CASRQGFSGYTF. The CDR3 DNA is TGTGCCAGCAGACAGGGGTTCTCTGGCTACACCTTC.

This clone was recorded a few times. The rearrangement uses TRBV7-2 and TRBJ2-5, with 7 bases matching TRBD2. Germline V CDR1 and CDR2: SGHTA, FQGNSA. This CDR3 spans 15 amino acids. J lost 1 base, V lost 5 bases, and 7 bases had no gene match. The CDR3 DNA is TGTGCCAGCAGCACCCAGCGGGGACCCCAAGAGACCCAGTACTTC. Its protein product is CASSTQRGPQETQYF.

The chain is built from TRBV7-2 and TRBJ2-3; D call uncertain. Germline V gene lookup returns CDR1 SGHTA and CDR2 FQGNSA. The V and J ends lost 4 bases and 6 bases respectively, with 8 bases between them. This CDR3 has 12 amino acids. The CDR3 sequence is CASSSLADTQYF. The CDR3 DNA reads TGTGCCAGCAGCTCCCTTGCGGATACGCAGTATTTT. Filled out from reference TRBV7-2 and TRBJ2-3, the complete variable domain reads GAGVSQSPSNKVTEKGKDVELRCDPISGHTALYWYRQSLGQGLEFLIYFQGNSAPDKSGLPSDRFSAERTGGSVSTLTIQRTQQEDSAVYLCASSSLADTQYFGPGTRLTVL.

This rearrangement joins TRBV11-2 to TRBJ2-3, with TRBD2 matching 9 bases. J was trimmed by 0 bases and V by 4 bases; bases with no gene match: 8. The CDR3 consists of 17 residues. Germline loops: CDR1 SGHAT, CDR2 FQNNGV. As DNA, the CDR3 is TGTGCCAGCAGCTCGGGTCTAGCGGGGAGAAGCACAGATACGCAGTATTTT. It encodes CASSSGLAGRSTDTQYF.

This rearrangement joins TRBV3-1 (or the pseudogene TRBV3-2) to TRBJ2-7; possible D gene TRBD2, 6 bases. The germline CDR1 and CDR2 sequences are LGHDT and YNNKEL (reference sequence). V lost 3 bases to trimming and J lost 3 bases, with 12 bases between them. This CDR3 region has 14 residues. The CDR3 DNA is TGTGCCAGCAGCCAGGCCGGGGGAGGCTACGAGCAGTACTTC. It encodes CASSQAGGGYEQYF.

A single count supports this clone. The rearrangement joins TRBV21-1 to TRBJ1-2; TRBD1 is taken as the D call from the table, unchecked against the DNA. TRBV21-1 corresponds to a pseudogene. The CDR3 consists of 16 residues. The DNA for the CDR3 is TGTGCCAGCAGCGTCGGACAGGGGCGAGATCCCTATGGCTACACCTTC. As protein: CASSVGQGRDPYGYTF.

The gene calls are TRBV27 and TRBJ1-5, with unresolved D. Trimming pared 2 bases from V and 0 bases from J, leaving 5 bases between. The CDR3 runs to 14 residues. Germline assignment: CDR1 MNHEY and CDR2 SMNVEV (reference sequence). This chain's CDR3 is CASSLSGSNQPQHF. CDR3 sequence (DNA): TGTGCCAGCAGTTTAAGCGGTAGCAATCAGCCCCAGCATTTT.

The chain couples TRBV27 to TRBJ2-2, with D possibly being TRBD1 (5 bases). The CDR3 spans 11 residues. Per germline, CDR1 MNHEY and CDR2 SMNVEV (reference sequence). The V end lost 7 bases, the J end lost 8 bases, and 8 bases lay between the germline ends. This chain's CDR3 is CASNRIGELFF. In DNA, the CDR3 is TGTGCCAGCAACAGGATAGGGGAGCTGTTTTTT.

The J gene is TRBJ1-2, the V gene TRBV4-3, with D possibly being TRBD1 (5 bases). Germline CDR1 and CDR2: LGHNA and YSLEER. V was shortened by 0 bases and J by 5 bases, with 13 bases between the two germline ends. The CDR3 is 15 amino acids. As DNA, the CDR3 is TGCGCCAGCAGCCAAGAGCCAGGGAGGGGTTATGGCTACACCTTC. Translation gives CASSQEPGRGYGYTF.

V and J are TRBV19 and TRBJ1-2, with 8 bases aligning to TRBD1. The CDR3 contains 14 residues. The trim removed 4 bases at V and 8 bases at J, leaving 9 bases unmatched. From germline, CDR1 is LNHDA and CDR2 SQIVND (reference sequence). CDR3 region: CASSTTGGGYGYTF. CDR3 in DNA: TGTGCCAGTAGTACCACAGGGGGGGGATACGGCTACACCTTC.

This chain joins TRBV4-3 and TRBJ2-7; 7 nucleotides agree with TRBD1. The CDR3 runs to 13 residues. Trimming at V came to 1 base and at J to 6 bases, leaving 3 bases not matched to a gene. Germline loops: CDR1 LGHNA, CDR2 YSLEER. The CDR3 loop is CASSQVYRGEQYF. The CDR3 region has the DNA TGCGCCAGCAGCCAAGTATACAGGGGCGAGCAGTACTTC.

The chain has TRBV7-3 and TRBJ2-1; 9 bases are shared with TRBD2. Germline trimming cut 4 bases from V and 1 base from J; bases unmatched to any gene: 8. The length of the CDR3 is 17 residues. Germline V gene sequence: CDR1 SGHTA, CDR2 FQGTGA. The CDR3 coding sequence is TGTGCCAGCAGCTCCTCGAGCGGGGGGCCTTCCTACAATGAGCAGTTCTTC. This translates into CASSSSSGGPSYNEQFF. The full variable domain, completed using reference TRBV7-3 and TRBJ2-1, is GAGVSQTPSNKVTEKGKYVELRCDPISGHTALYWYRQSLGQGPEFLIYFQGTGAADDSGLPNDRFFAVRPEGSVSTLKIQRTERGDSAVYLCASSSSSGGPSYNEQFFGPGTRLTVL.

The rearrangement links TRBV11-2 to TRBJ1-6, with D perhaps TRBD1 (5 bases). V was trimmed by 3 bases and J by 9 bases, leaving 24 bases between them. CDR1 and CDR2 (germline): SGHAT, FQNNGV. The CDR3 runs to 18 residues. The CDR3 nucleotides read TGTGCCAGCAGCTTTAGTGGGCCGGGCCGGGGGTTTAGTTCACCCCTCCACTTT. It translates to CASSFSGPGRGFSSPLHF.

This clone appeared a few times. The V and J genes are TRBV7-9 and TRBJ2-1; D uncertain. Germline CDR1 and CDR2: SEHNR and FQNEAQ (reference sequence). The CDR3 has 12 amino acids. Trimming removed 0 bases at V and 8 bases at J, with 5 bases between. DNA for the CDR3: TGTGCCAGCAGCTTAGCGTCGGATGAGCAGTTCTTC. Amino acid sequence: CASSLASDEQFF. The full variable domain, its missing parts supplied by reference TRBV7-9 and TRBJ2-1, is DTGVSQNPRHKITKRGQNVTFRCDPISEHNRLYWYRQTLGQGPEFLTYFQNEAQLEKSRLLSDRFSAERPKGSFSTLEIQRTEQGDSAMYLCASSLASDEQFFGPGTRLTVL.

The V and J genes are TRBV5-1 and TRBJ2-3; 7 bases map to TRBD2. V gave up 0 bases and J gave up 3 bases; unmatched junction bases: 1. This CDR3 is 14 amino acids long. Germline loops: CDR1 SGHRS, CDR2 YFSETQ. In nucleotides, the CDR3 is TGCGCCAGCAGCTTGGGACTAGCAACAGATACGCAGTATTTT. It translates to CASSLGLATDTQYF. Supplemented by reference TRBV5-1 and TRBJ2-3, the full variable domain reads KAGVTQTPRYLIKTRGQQVTLSCSPISGHRSVSWYQQTPGQGLQFLFEYFSETQRNKGNFPGRFSGRQFSNSRSEMNVSTLELGDSALYLCASSLGLATDTQYFGPGTRLTVL.

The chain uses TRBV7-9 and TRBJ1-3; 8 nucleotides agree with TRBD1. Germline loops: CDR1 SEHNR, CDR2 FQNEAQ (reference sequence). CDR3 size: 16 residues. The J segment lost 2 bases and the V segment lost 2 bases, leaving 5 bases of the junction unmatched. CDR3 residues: CASSLQGAVAGNTIYF. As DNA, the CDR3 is TGTGCCAGCAGCTTACAGGGGGCTGTAGCTGGAAACACCATATATTTT.

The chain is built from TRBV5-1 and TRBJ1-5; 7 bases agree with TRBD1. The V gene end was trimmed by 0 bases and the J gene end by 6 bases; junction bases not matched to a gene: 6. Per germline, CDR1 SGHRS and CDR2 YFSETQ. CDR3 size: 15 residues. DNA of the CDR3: TGCGCCAGCAGCTTGGGGGACAGTCTGGGTCAGCCCCAGCATTTT. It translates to CASSLGDSLGQPQHF.